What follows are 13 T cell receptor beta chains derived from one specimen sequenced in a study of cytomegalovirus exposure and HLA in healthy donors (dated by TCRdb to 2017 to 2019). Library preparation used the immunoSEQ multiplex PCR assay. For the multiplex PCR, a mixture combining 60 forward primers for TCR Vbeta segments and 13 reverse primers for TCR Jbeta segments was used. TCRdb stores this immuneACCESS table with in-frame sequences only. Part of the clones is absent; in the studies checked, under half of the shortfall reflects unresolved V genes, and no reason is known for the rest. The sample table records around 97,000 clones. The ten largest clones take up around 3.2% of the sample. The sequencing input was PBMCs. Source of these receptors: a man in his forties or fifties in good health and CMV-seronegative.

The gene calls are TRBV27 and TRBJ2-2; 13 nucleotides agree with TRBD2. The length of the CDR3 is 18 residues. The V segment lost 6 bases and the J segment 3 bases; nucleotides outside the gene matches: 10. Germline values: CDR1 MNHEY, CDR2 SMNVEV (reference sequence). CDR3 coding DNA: TGTGCCAGCAGCCGTCGACCCGGGACTAGCGGGGACACCGGGGAGCTGTTTTTT. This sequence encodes CASSRRPGTSGDTGELFF.

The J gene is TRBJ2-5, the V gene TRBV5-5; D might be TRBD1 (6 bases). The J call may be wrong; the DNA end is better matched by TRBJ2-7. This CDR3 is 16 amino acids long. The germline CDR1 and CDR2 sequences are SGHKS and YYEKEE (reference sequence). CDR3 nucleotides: TGTGCCAGCAGTTGGCAGGGGACGGACATCTCCTACGAGCAGTACTTC. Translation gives CASSWQGTDISYEQYF.

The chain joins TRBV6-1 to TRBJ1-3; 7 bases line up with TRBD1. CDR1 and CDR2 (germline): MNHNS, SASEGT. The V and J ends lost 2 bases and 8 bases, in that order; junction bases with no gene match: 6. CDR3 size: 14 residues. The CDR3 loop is CASSENRGRDTIYF. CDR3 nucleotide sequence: TGTGCCAGCAGTGAAAACAGGGGTCGAGACACCATATATTTT.

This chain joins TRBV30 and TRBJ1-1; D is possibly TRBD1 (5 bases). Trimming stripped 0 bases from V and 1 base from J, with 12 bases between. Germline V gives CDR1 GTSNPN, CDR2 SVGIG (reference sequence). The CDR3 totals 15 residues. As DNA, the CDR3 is TGTGCCTGGAGTGTATGGGGCAGCTCGAACACTGAAGCTTTCTTT. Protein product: CAWSVWGSSNTEAFF.

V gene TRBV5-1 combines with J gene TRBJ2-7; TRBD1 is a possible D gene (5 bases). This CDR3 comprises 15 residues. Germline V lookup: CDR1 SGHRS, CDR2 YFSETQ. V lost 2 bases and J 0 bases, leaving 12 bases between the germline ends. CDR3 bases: TGCGCCAGCAGCTTTAATGGACAAACCTCCTACGAGCAGTACTTC. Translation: CASSFNGQTSYEQYF.

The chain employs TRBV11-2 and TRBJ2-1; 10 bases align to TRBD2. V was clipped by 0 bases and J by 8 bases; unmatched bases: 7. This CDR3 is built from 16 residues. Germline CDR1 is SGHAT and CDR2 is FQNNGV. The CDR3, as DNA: TGTGCCAGCAGCTTAGATTTAGCTAGCGGGGGTCATGAGCAGTTCTTC. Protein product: CASSLDLASGGHEQFF.

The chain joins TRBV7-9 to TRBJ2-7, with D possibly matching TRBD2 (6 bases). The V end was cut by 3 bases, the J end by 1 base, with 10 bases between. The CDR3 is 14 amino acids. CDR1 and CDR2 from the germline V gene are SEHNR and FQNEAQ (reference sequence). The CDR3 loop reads CASSFGEVSYEQYF. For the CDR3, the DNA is TGTGCCAGCAGCTTCGGGGAGGTATCCTACGAGCAGTACTTC.

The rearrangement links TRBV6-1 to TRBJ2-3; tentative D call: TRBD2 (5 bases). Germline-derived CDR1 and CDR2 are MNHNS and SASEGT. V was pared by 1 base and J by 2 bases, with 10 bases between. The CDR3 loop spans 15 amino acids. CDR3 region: CASSEGPGYTDTQYF. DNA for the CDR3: TGTGCCAGCAGTGAAGGGCCGGGATACACAGATACGCAGTATTTT.

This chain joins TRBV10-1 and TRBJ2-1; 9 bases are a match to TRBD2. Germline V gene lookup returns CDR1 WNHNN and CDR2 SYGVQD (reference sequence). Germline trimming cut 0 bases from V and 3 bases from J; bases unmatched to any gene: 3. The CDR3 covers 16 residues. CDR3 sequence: CASSESAGGNYNEQFF. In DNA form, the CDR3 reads TGCGCCAGCAGTGAGTCGGCGGGAGGGAACTACAATGAGCAGTTCTTC.

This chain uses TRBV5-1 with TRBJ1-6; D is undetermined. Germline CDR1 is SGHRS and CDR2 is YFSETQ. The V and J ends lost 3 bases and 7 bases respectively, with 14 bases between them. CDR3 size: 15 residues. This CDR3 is CASSYGGPLNSPLHF. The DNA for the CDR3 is TGCGCCAGCAGCTACGGTGGTCCTCTGAATTCACCCCTCCACTTT.

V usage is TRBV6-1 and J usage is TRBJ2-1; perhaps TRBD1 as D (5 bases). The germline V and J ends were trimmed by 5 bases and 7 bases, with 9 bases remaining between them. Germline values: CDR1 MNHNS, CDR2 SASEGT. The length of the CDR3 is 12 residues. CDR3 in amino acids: CASSTTVNEQFF. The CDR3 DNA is TGTGCCAGCAGTACGACAGTTAATGAGCAGTTCTTC.

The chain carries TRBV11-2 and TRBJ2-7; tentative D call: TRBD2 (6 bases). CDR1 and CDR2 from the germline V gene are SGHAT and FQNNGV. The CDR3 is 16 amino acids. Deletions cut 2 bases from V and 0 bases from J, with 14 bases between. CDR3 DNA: TGTGCCAGCAGCTTATCTTCTAGCGCGAGCTCCTACGAGCAGTACTTC. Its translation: CASSLSSSASSYEQYF.

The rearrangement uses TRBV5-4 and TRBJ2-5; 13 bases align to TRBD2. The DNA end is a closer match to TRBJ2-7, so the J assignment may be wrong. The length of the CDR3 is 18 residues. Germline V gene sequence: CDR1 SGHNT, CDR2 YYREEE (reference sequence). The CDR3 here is CASSPRMTSGGLTYEQYF. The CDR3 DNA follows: TGTGCCAGCAGCCCGAGAATGACTAGCGGGGGGCTTACCTACGAGCAGTACTTC.